These 24 T cell receptor beta chains originate from one sample sequenced in a study of cytomegalovirus exposure and HLA in healthy donors. Primers: 60 Vbeta forward and 13 Jbeta reverse. Only in-frame clones appear in the TCRdb table, and some are missing; sequencing was by immunoSEQ multiplex PCR. The table records over 100,000 clones, 83% of them present only once. The material sequenced was PBMCs. The source of these receptors is a man in his forties in good health and CMV-seronegative.

This clone showed up just once. The chain employs TRBV4-2 and TRBJ2-7; 8 bases agree with TRBD2. This CDR3 contains 15 residues. Germline trimming cut 0 bases from V and 6 bases from J; bases unmatched to any gene: 7. Germline V lookup: CDR1 LGHNA, CDR2 YNFKEQ. For the CDR3, the DNA is TGTGCCAGCAGCCAAGAGGGACTAGTGTCGGCCGAGCAGTACTTC. This codes for CASSQEGLVSAEQYF.

The V and J genes are TRBV9 and TRBJ2-7; possibly TRBD2 for D (6 bases). The ends were cut back, 0 bases at V and 3 bases at J, with 16 bases in the middle. This CDR3 comprises 16 residues. From germline, CDR1 is SGDLS and CDR2 YYNGEE. CDR3 sequence reads: CASSVGGGARGYEQYF. CDR3 in DNA: TGTGCCAGCAGCGTAGGGGGAGGTGCCCGGGGCTACGAGCAGTACTTC.

The rearrangement links TRBV2 to TRBJ2-2, with a weak D call TRBD1 (6 bases). Germline loops: CDR1 SNHLY, CDR2 FYNNEI. CDR3 size: 15 residues. V shed 6 bases and J shed 6 bases, with 17 bases lying between them. Here the CDR3 DNA reads TGTGCCAGCAGACCATTTACAGGGATCGCCGGGGAGCTGTTTTTT. Amino acid sequence: CASRPFTGIAGELFF.

This clone was seen a single time. This chain uses TRBV19 with TRBJ2-5, with TRBD1 as a possible D gene (6 bases). The end of the DNA fits TRBJ2-7 better, so the J call may be wrong. This CDR3 is built from 12 residues. CDR1 is LNHDA, CDR2 SQIVND, per germline (reference sequence). The CDR3 sequence: CATAEGGYEQYF. CDR3 nucleotides: TGTGCCACGGCAGAAGGGGGCTACGAGCAGTACTTC.

Notes on this clone: Relative to the germline gene, one junction end is altered; a read error may explain this. This chain connects TRBV7-9 to TRBJ1-5; 7 nucleotides agree with TRBD1. The length of the CDR3 is 13 residues. Looked up from germline, CDR1 is SEHNR and CDR2 is FQNEAQ (reference sequence). Here the CDR3 DNA reads TGTTCCAGCAGCTTAGGGGGCTGGCAGCCCCAGCATTTT. Translated: CSSSLGGWQPQHF.

The V and J genes are TRBV16 and TRBJ2-7; possible D gene TRBD1, 5 bases. CDR1 and CDR2 (germline): KGHSY, FQNENV. Trimming stripped 4 bases from V and 0 bases from J, with 13 bases between. The CDR3 runs to 15 residues. This CDR3 reads CASSLQQGLSYEQYF. CDR3 coding DNA: TGTGCCAGCAGCCTCCAGCAGGGCCTCTCCTACGAGCAGTACTTC.

The chain joins TRBV4-2 to TRBJ1-2; weak D call: TRBD1 (6 bases). Trimming left V 1 base short and J 1 base short, with 7 bases between. The CDR3 loop spans 14 amino acids. CDR1 is LGHNA and CDR2 is YNFKEQ in the germline V gene. This chain's CDR3 is CASSQGTDNYGYTF. The CDR3 nucleotides read TGTGCCAGCAGCCAAGGGACAGATAACTATGGCTACACCTTC.

This chain connects TRBV21-1 to TRBJ1-4. TRBV21-1 is a pseudogene. This CDR3 comprises 19 residues. The CDR3 loop reads CASSLRDPQSTKDNEKLFF. The CDR3 DNA reads TGTGCCAGCAGCCTACGGGATCCCCAATCGACTAAAGATAATGAAAAACTGTTTTTT.

The gene calls are TRBV9 and TRBJ1-2, with 8 bases aligning to TRBD1. J lost 3 bases, V lost 0 bases, and 7 bases had no gene match. Germline V gene lookup returns CDR1 SGDLS and CDR2 YYNGEE. This CDR3 has 16 amino acids. In nucleotides, the CDR3 is TGTGCCAGCAGCGTAGGGACAGGGTTGCTGGACTATGGCTACACCTTC. It codes for CASSVGTGLLDYGYTF.

This clone was counted a single time. V and J are TRBV11-2 and TRBJ1-2; 9 bases match TRBD1. V was clipped by 4 bases and J by 4 bases; unmatched bases: 10. The germline V gene has CDR1 SGHAT and CDR2 FQNNGV. This CDR3 region has 16 residues. The CDR3 nucleotides are TGTGCCAGCAGCTCTACCCGGGGACAGGGTGGCTATGGCTACACCTTC. This gives the protein CASSSTRGQGGYGYTF.

The gene calls are TRBV7-2 and TRBJ2-1, with 13 nucleotides matching TRBD2. V lost 4 bases, J lost 9 bases, and 6 bases stayed unmatched. The germline V gene encodes CDR1 SGHTA and CDR2 FQGNSA. CDR3 size: 15 residues. CDR3 region: CASSSLAGGLGEQFF. The CDR3 nucleotides read TGTGCCAGCAGCTCACTAGCGGGGGGGCTCGGTGAGCAGTTCTTC.

This clone has just one count. The gene calls are TRBV6-6 and TRBJ1-4; 7 nucleotides align to TRBD1. The CDR3 is 16 residues long. V lost 4 bases, J lost 0 bases, and 5 bases stayed unmatched. The germline gives CDR1 MNHNY, CDR2 SVGAGI (reference sequence). The CDR3 nucleotides read TGTGCCAGCAGTTTCCCACAGGGGACAACTAATGAAAAACTGTTTTTT. It codes for CASSFPQGTTNEKLFF.

V and J are TRBV9 and TRBJ2-5, with a tentative D call TRBD2 (7 bases). The CDR3 is 14 amino acids. Germline V gene data show CDR1 as SGDLS and CDR2 as YYNGEE. Trimming pared 4 bases from V and 1 base from J, leaving 11 bases between. The CDR3 DNA reads TGTGCCAGCAGCCCGGGGGGCACCCAAGAGACCCAGTACTTC. Its translation is CASSPGGTQETQYF.

This clone was observed a handful of times. The V and J genes are TRBV7-3 and TRBJ2-7; the D gene is possibly TRBD1 (6 bases). The CDR3 loop spans 15 amino acids. Trimming took 1 base from V and 4 from J, leaving 14 bases between them. CDR1 and CDR2 (germline): SGHTA, FQGTGA. CDR3 DNA sequence: TGTGCCAGCAGCTTAATGTATGGGGGCTCGTACGAGCAGTACTTC. It specifies CASSLMYGGSYEQYF.

This clone was detected only once. One junction end does not reproduce the germline sequence, and a read error may be involved. The chain has TRBV7-9 and TRBJ1-1, with D maybe TRBD1 (6 bases). Per germline, CDR1 SEHNR and CDR2 FQNEAQ (reference sequence). This CDR3 is 12 amino acids long. The CDR3 bases are TGTTCCAGCAGCTTAGCACAGGGTGAAGCTTTCTTT. It codes for CSSSLAQGEAFF.

Of note for this clone: One end of the junction fails to match germline, which may point to a read error. V is TRBV7-7 and J is TRBJ2-3; the D gene is possibly TRBD1 (6 bases). Looked up from germline, CDR1 is SSHAT and CDR2 is FNYEAQ (reference sequence). This CDR3 is 14 amino acids long. The CDR3 sequence: CASSDSGTTDTQYF. The CDR3 DNA reads as TGTGCTAGCAGCGATTCCGGGACAACAGATACGCAGTATTTT.

The chain is built from TRBV5-1 and TRBJ2-7, with a possible D match to TRBD2 (6 bases). The V gene lost 4 bases and the J gene lost 6 bases, with 23 bases spanning the gap. Germline-derived CDR1 and CDR2 are SGHRS and YFSETQ. The CDR3 totals 16 residues. CDR3 coding DNA: TGCGCCAGCAGCCCACGGGACTTTCCCGCCAACGGCGAGCAGTACTTC. Its protein product is CASSPRDFPANGEQYF.

This clone was observed a single time. CDR3 in amino acids: CASSQVRGGPDTQYF. The CDR3 nucleotides read TGCGCCAGCAGCCAAGTCCGCGGGGGTCCTGATACGCAGTATTTT. V and J are TRBV4-1 and TRBJ2-3; 7 bases line up with TRBD2. This CDR3 has 15 residues. The V segment lost 1 base and the J segment 6 bases; nucleotides outside the gene matches: 7. Germline lookup yields CDR1 MGHRA and CDR2 YSYEKL.

The V call is TRBV7-8, the J call TRBJ1-5; TRBD1 matches at 11 bases. Unmatched junction bases numbered 7, after V lost 3 bases and J lost 6 bases. CDR3 length equals 16 residues. Germline assignment: CDR1 SGHVS and CDR2 FQNEAQ. The CDR3 sequence is CASSLLGQGAGQPQHF. CDR3 in DNA: TGTGCCAGCAGCTTGTTAGGACAGGGGGCCGGTCAGCCCCAGCATTTT.

This sequence joins TRBV11-2 and TRBJ1-3; 8 bases align to TRBD1. The V gene end was trimmed by 8 bases and the J gene end by 4 bases; junction bases not matched to a gene: 4. The germline V gene has CDR1 SGHAT and CDR2 FQNNGV. This CDR3 spans 13 amino acids. The CDR3 here is CASGQGGGNTIYF. CDR3 DNA sequence: TGTGCCAGCGGACAGGGAGGGGGAAACACCATATATTTT.

This clone was seen a few times. The CDR3 reads CASSLRPSGADTQYF. The CDR3 coding sequence is TGTGCCAGCAGCTTACGTCCTAGCGGGGCAGATACGCAGTATTTT. The chain is built from TRBV7-2 and TRBJ2-3, with TRBD2 matching over 9 bases. V shed 2 bases, J shed 4 bases, and the junction held 4 bases outside the gene matches. Germline V CDR1 and CDR2: SGHTA, FQGNSA. CDR3 size: 15 residues.

V gene TRBV25-1 combines with J gene TRBJ2-4; TRBD2 matches 8 bases. Germline CDR1 is MGHDK and CDR2 is SYGVNS. V shed 7 bases, J shed 8 bases, and the junction held 7 bases outside the gene matches. The CDR3 length is 13 residues. The CDR3 region has the DNA TGTGCCAGCACAGGCGGGGGGAGTTACATTCAGTACTTC. Encoded protein: CASTGGGSYIQYF. Using reference TRBV25-1 and TRBJ2-4 for the parts outside the CDR3, the full variable domain is EADIYQTPRYLVIGTGKKITLECSQTMGHDKMYWYQQDPGMELHLIHYSYGVNSTEKGDLSSESTVSRIRTEHFPLTLESARPSHTSQYLCASTGGGSYIQYFGAGTRLSVL.

J is TRBJ1-1 and V is TRBV7-3, with 7 bases fitting TRBD1. J gave up 5 bases and V 4 bases, and 4 bases lay outside the gene matches. Germline-derived CDR1 and CDR2 are SGHTA and FQGTGA. This CDR3 contains 13 residues. In DNA, the CDR3 is TGTGCCAGCAGCTGGACAGGCCAAACTGAAGCTTTCTTT. Its translation is CASSWTGQTEAFF.

The V gene is TRBV19, the J gene TRBJ2-2, with 11 bases that match TRBD1. The germline V gene has CDR1 LNHDA and CDR2 SQIVND (reference sequence). Trimming at V came to 5 bases and at J to 7 bases, leaving 6 bases not matched to a gene. This CDR3 spans 15 amino acids. The CDR3 nucleotides read TGTGCCAGTAGTCCCCGGACAGGGGGCCACGGGGAGCTGTTTTTT. Its protein product is CASSPRTGGHGELFF.